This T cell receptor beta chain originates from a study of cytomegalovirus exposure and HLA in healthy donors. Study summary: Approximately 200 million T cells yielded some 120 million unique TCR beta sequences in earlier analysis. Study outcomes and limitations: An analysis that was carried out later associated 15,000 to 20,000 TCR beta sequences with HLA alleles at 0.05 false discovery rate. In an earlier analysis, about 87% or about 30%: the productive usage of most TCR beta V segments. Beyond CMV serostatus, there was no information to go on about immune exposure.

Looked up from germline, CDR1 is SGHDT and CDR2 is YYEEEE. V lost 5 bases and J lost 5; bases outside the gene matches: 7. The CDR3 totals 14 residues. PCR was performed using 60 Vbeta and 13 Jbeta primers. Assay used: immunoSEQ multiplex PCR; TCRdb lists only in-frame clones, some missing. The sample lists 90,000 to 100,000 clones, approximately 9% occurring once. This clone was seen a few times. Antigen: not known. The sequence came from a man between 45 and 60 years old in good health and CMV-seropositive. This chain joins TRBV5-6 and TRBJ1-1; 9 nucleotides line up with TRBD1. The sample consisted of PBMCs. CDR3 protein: CASRYRGRGTEAFF. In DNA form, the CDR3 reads TGTGCCAGCAGATACAGGGGGCGCGGGACTGAAGCTTTCTTT.